The following is a T cell receptor beta chain sequence with its context. V was pared by 4 bases and J by 2 bases, with 5 bases of the junction left unmatched. The CDR3 runs to 14 residues. Per germline, CDR1 MNHEY and CDR2 SMNVEV (reference sequence). These data belong to a study of T cells after somatic rescue of genetic block. Assay: immunoSEQ multiplex PCR; the TCRdb copy retains only in-frame clones and omits some. The sample records almost 15,000 clones, around 70% being singletons. V and J are TRBV27 and TRBJ2-7, with 7 bases aligning to TRBD1. The source material was peripheral blood mononuclear cells (PBMCs). This receptor was taken from a man between 18 and 29 years old. The DNA for the CDR3 is TGTGCCAGCAGTTCTCCGGGACAGCCCTACGAGCAGTACTTC. Amino acids: CASSSPGQPYEQYF.